The 22 T cell receptor beta chains listed next were all sequenced from one sample in a study of response to subunit inactivated influenza vaccine. TCRdb redid the calling of the RT-PCR reads with MiXCR, one entry per CDR3 protein. Found here are 500,000 to 600,000 distinct CDR3 sequences, about 11% of them singletons; the top ten hold 9.5% to 12%. This sample was also put to use in a study of T cells expressing NK-cell markers. As that study records: Researchers built TCR beta cDNA using 5'RACE template switching with UMIs.

The sample in question was PBMCs from blood, obtained on the day of vaccination. These receptors originate from a man between 45 and 60 years old who received an inactivated influenza vaccine.

Ten or more counts support this clonotype. The V and J genes are TRBV20-1 and TRBJ2-3, with D perhaps TRBD1 (6 bases). Germline V gives CDR1 DFQATT, CDR2 SNEGSKA (reference sequence). The CDR3 runs 13 residues. V was cut by 4 bases and J by 2 bases, with 10 bases left in between. The CDR3 sequence: CSATGQSTDTQYF. Written as DNA, the CDR3 is TGCAGTGCTACCGGACAGTCCACAGATACGCAGTATTTT.

J is TRBJ2-7 and V is TRBV29-1, with TRBD2 matching 7 bases. Trimming cost V 7 bases and J 3 bases; bases outside gene matches: 6. Germline CDR1 and CDR2: SQVTM and ANQGSEA. CDR3 size: 12 residues. The CDR3 loop is CSEEGRVYEQYF. The DNA for the CDR3 is TGCAGCGAAGAAGGGAGGGTCTACGAGCAGTACTTC.

The V call is TRBV5-6, the J call TRBJ2-1; unclear D gene. The germline gives CDR1 SGHDT, CDR2 YYEEEE. V was pared by 2 bases and J by 4 bases, with 22 bases between. CDR3 length: 18 residues. The CDR3 nucleotides are TGTGCCAGCAGCTTCACGGACGCTCGGGTGGGGTGGTACAATGAGCAGTTCTTC. This gives the protein CASSFTDARVGWYNEQFF.

This clonotype was seen more than once but under ten times. V and J are TRBV4-3 and TRBJ2-7; D is possibly TRBD1 (6 bases). CDR1 LGHNA and CDR2 YSLEER come from the germline V gene. V was trimmed by 4 bases and J by 5 bases, leaving 21 bases between them. The CDR3 contains 16 residues. The CDR3 protein is CASSPLNLQGIDEQYF. Written as DNA, the CDR3 is TGCGCCAGCAGCCCCCTTAACCTACAGGGAATCGACGAGCAGTACTTC.

This clonotype has at least ten counts. The genes are TRBV7-2 and TRBJ1-2, with D perhaps TRBD1 (5 bases). With 3 bases removed from V and 8 bases from J, the gap between germline ends came to 22 bases. In germline, CDR1 is SGHTA, CDR2 FQGNSA. This CDR3 region has 16 residues. This CDR3 is CASSFLISEPGLGYTF. CDR3 nucleotide sequence: TGTGCCAGCAGCTTTTTGATATCGGAGCCGGGACTAGGCTACACCTTC.

With regard to this clonotype: Since a much larger clone is just one base distant, this may be a read error. The chain joins TRBV6-2 or TRBV6-3 to TRBJ1-1; D is unresolved. Looked up from germline, CDR1 is MNHEY and CDR2 is SVGEGT. The CDR3 spans 12 residues. The CDR3 reads CAVGEMNTEALF. CDR3 DNA sequence: TGTGCCGTCGGGGAGATGAACACTGAAGCTTTATTT.

Only a few counts were recorded for this clonotype. CDR3 sequence: CASSLLPMTANSYNEQFF. CDR3 bases: TGTGCCAGCAGTTTACTCCCCATGACGGCCAACTCCTACAATGAGCAGTTCTTC. This chain links TRBV28 with TRBJ2-1, with D unresolved. With 2 bases removed from V and 0 bases from J, the gap between germline ends came to 17 bases. The CDR3 length is 18 residues. Looked up from germline, CDR1 is MDHEN and CDR2 is SYDVKM.

In its sample, this clonotype was seen a few times. V usage is TRBV29-1 and J usage is TRBJ1-1; TRBD1 agrees at 10 bases. The CDR3 has 16 amino acids. V was clipped by 7 bases and J by 0 bases; unmatched bases: 11. Germline-derived CDR1 and CDR2 are SQVTM and ANQGSEA. CDR3 nucleotide sequence: TGCAGCGCAAATCGACAGGGGGCCCGAATGAACACTGAAGCTTTCTTT. It specifies CSANRQGARMNTEAFF.

This clonotype was counted only a few times. The genes are TRBV11-1 and TRBJ2-5, with unresolved D. The germline CDR1 and CDR2 sequences are SGHAT and FQDESV (reference sequence). The CDR3 is made up of 13 amino acids. Deletions cut 5 bases from V and 13 bases from J, with 20 bases between. The CDR3 DNA follows: TGTGCCAGCAGCCCTGGAAGCCCCCTAGATCGGTACTTC. This translates into CASSPGSPLDRYF. Together with reference TRBV11-1 and TRBJ2-5, the CDR3 gives the full variable domain: EAEVAQSPRYKITEKSQAVAFWCDPISGHATLYWYRQILGQGPELLVQFQDESVVDDSQLPKDRFSAERLKGVDSTLKIQPAELGDSAMYLCASSPGSPLDRYFGPGTRLLVL.

V and J are TRBV3-1 and TRBJ2-5, with TRBD2 matching over 10 bases. The CDR3 is 15 residues long. After removal of 3 bases from V and 9 bases from J, the junction contained 10 bases not matched to a gene. Per germline, CDR1 LGHDT and CDR2 YNNKEL (reference sequence). The CDR3 bases are TGTGCCAGCAGCCAGTTAGCGGGAGGACCCAAGGCCCAGTACTTC. It yields the protein CASSQLAGGPKAQYF.

This clonotype has ten or more counts. This sequence joins TRBV2 and TRBJ2-3, with D possibly TRBD1 on 6 matching bases. The V end lost 7 bases, the J end lost 0 bases, and 17 bases lay between the germline ends. In germline, CDR1 is SNHLY, CDR2 FYNNEI. This CDR3 has 16 amino acids. The CDR3 DNA is TGTGCCAGCAACCGAATTGGACAGCCTAGCACAGATACGCAGTATTTT. Its protein is CASNRIGQPSTDTQYF. Using reference TRBV2 and TRBJ2-3 for the parts outside the CDR3, the full variable domain is EPEVTQTPSHQVTQMGQEVILRCVPISNHLYFYWYRQILGQKVEFLVSFYNNEISEKSEIFDDQFSVERPDGSNFTLKIRSTKLEDSAMYFCASNRIGQPSTDTQYFGPGTRLTVL.

Concerning this clonotype itself: It may be a read error: a sequence one base away is much more abundant. The chain joins TRBV24-1 to TRBJ2-5; 12 bases agree with TRBD2. The CDR3 is 16 amino acids. Germline V gene lookup returns CDR1 KGHDR and CDR2 SFDVKD. The CDR3 bases are TGTGCCTCCAGTGATTCCCCTAGCGGGGGGGCAGAGACCCAGTACTTC. Residues: CASSDSPSGGAETQYF.

This clonotype was observed a handful of times. This chain's CDR3 is CASSPEGLYEQYF. In nucleotides, the CDR3 is TGTGCCAGCAGCCCCGAGGGTCTCTACGAGCAGTACTTC. J is TRBJ2-7 and V is TRBV7-9, with D possibly matching TRBD2 (5 bases). The germline V gene encodes CDR1 SEHNR and CDR2 FQNEAQ (reference sequence). The CDR3 has 13 residues. V shed 5 bases and J shed 3 bases, with 11 bases lying between them.

This chain connects TRBV20-1 to TRBJ2-7, with TRBD2 identical over 7 bases. The V gene's germline CDR1 is DFQATT and CDR2 SNEGSKA (reference sequence). CDR3 length: 12 amino acids. Unmatched junction bases numbered 3, after V lost 4 bases and J lost 3 bases. The CDR3 DNA follows: TGCAGTGCTACCCGGGACTACTACGAGCAGTACTTC. Translated, it gives CSATRDYYEQYF.

This clonotype has only a few counts. The rearrangement links TRBV7-2 to TRBJ2-7, with 11 bases lining up with TRBD2. The germline V gene has CDR1 SGHTA and CDR2 FQGNSA. The CDR3 is 15 amino acids. V dropped 6 bases and J dropped 6; count of bases not matched to a gene: 10. The CDR3 protein is CASRTELAGVSEQYF. CDR3 coding DNA: TGTGCCAGCAGAACGGAACTAGCGGGAGTATCCGAGCAGTACTTC.

The table lists this clonotype with a few counts. CDR3 nucleotide sequence: TGTGCCAGCAGCTCCAGTTGGGGCTCCTACAATGAGCAGTTCTTC. Translating gives CASSSSWGSYNEQFF. This rearrangement joins TRBV11-3 to TRBJ2-1; D gene ambiguous. Germline-derived CDR1 and CDR2 are SGHNT and YENEEA. The CDR3 totals 15 residues. V shed 4 bases and J shed 0 bases, with 10 bases lying between them.

This clonotype was detected ten times or more. The chain recombines TRBV6-1 with TRBJ1-2; D is possibly TRBD1 (6 bases). The V end lost 7 bases, the J end lost 2 bases, and 17 bases lay between the germline ends. The length of the CDR3 is 15 residues. Germline CDR1 MNHNS, CDR2 SASEGT. The CDR3 DNA follows: TGTGCCAGCACCTCCCTCAGGGGCGGAAACTATGGCTACACCTTC. It codes for CASTSLRGGNYGYTF.

Only a few counts were recorded for this clonotype. The gene calls are TRBV9 and TRBJ2-2; 10 positions match TRBD2. Germline CDR1 is SGDLS and CDR2 is YYNGEE. V lost 2 bases to trimming and J lost 6 bases; unmatched junction nucleotides: 7. The CDR3 covers 16 residues. Here the CDR3 reads CASSVFSGRSAGELFF. DNA of the CDR3: TGTGCCAGCAGCGTGTTTAGCGGGAGGTCGGCCGGGGAGCTGTTTTTT.

The chain recombines TRBV29-1 with TRBJ2-7; no reliable D call. Germline CDR1 and CDR2: SQVTM and ANQGSEA. V lost 4 bases to trimming and J lost 6 bases, with 10 bases between them. The CDR3 sequence is 11 residues long. The chain's CDR3 is CSVVMAVEQYF. In DNA form, the CDR3 reads TGCAGCGTTGTAATGGCGGTCGAGCAGTACTTC.

The chain couples TRBV15 to TRBJ2-3, with D tentatively TRBD1 (5 bases). The CDR3 is made up of 16 amino acids. V shed 1 base and J shed 0 bases, with 11 bases lying between them. Germline loops: CDR1 LNHNV, CDR2 YYDKDF (reference sequence). The CDR3 is CATSRGAGPSTDTQYF. CDR3 sequence (DNA): TGTGCCACCAGCAGAGGGGCAGGGCCCAGCACAGATACGCAGTATTTT.

There are a few counts of this clonotype. The chain uses TRBV28 and TRBJ2-2; D gene unclear. The CDR3 contains 12 residues. V was clipped by 5 bases and J by 4 bases, with 5 bases between them. Per the germline V gene, CDR1 is MDHEN and CDR2 is SYDVKM. Here the CDR3 DNA reads TGTGCCAGCAGTCGAGTCACCGGGGAGCTGTTTTTT. Translation: CASSRVTGELFF.

The V and J genes are TRBV4-3 and TRBJ2-3, with TRBD2 identical over 9 bases. Germline CDR1 is LGHNA and CDR2 is YSLEER. There are 15 residues in the CDR3. The V segment lost 2 bases and the J segment 5 bases; nucleotides outside the gene matches: 5. CDR3 coding DNA: TGCGCCAGCAGCCAACGAGTAGCGGGAGTAGATACGCAGTATTTT. Translation: CASSQRVAGVDTQYF.